What follows are 2 T cell receptor beta chains derived from one specimen sequenced in a study of T cell responses to AZD1222 COVID-19 vaccine. The data were produced by immunoSEQ multiplex PCR, yet TCRdb's version contains in-frame clones alone and is incomplete. This table holds 150,000 to 200,000 clones, 85% to 95% found once. Sequencing was performed on peripheral blood, taken on day 0 of AZD1222 vaccination. The receptors come from an adult in good health.

The chain joins TRBV12-5 to TRBJ1-2; no firm D call. The CDR3 is made up of 13 amino acids. V shed 3 bases and J shed 0 bases, with 5 bases lying between them. CDR1 and CDR2 from the germline V gene are LGHNT and FRNRAP. Here the CDR3 reads CASGFGSNYGYTF. In DNA form, the CDR3 reads TGTGCTAGTGGTTTTGGCTCTAACTATGGCTACACCTTC.

The rearrangement links TRBV7-2 to TRBJ2-1, with 10 bases identical to TRBD2. The CDR3 extends over 14 amino acids. Losses at the gene ends were 6 bases for V and 10 bases for J; bases not matched to a gene: 9. Per germline, CDR1 SGHTA and CDR2 FQGNSA. The CDR3 here is CASRRSGTSEEQFF. CDR3 coding DNA: TGTGCCAGCAGGCGATCCGGGACTAGCGAGGAGCAGTTCTTC.